The 23 T cell receptor beta chains reported below all come from one sample, sequenced in a study of cytomegalovirus exposure and HLA in healthy donors. Clones were sequenced by immunoSEQ multiplex PCR, and TCRdb holds only the in-frame ones, with some missing. The repertoire includes 80,000 to 95,000 clones, approximately 96% of them detected once, and 1.3% sits in the top ten. Sequencing used PBMCs. Receptors were obtained from a woman aged 18-29 years in good health and CMV-seronegative.

The V gene is TRBV10-3, the J gene TRBJ2-1, with a tentative D call TRBD2 (8 bases). This CDR3 has 15 amino acids. Germline V gene sequence: CDR1 ENHRY, CDR2 SYGVKD. Trimming took off 7 bases at V and 5 bases at J, with 18 bases between the two ends. The CDR3 protein is CAITVSGTVHNEQFF. The CDR3, as DNA: TGTGCCATCACCGTTAGCGGGACAGTCCACAATGAGCAGTTCTTC.

The chain joins TRBV30 to TRBJ2-2; the match to TRBD2 covers 9 bases. This CDR3 is 15 amino acids long. J was trimmed by 7 bases and V by 5 bases; bases with no gene match: 11. Germline assignment: CDR1 GTSNPN and CDR2 SVGIG (reference sequence). For the CDR3, the DNA is TGTGCCTGGCGCCCAGGGACTAGCAATTACGGGGAGCTGTTTTTT. Translating it yields CAWRPGTSNYGELFF.

CDR3: CASSSNSGASTDTQYF. In nucleotides, the CDR3 is TGTGCCAGCTCATCAAATAGCGGGGCTAGCACAGATACGCAGTATTTT. The J gene is TRBJ2-3, the V gene TRBV18; TRBD2 aligns across 8 bases. The CDR3 has 16 amino acids. V was clipped by 5 bases and J by 0 bases; unmatched bases: 7. Germline V gene sequence: CDR1 KGHSH, CDR2 LQKENI.

The rearrangement uses TRBV7-2 and TRBJ2-7; TRBD2 aligns across 9 bases. The CDR3 has 14 residues. Trimming took 6 bases from V and 2 from J; bases not matched to a gene: 5. Germline lookup yields CDR1 SGHTA and CDR2 FQGNSA. The CDR3 reads CASSPGGRAYEQYF. CDR3 nucleotides: TGTGCCAGCAGTCCGGGCGGGAGGGCCTACGAGCAGTACTTC.

V usage is TRBV20-1 and J usage is TRBJ2-7; D call uncertain. The V and J ends lost 0 bases and 3 bases respectively, with 3 bases between them. The CDR3 consists of 11 residues. The germline V gene has CDR1 DFQATT and CDR2 SNEGSKA (reference sequence). The CDR3 nucleotides are TGCAGTGCTAGAGACTACTACGAGCAGTACTTC. This sequence encodes CSARDYYEQYF.

This chain joins TRBV5-1 and TRBJ2-3, with D possibly matching TRBD1 (5 bases). This CDR3 region has 16 residues. Germline CDR1 is SGHRS and CDR2 is YFSETQ. The ends were cut back, 0 bases at V and 0 bases at J, with 11 bases in the middle. CDR3 nucleotides: TGCGCCAGCAGCTTGGGGCAGGGTCCTAGCACAGATACGCAGTATTTT. Protein: CASSLGQGPSTDTQYF.

The rearrangement joins TRBV5-1 to TRBJ2-2; 13 bases are a match to TRBD2. From germline, CDR1 is SGHRS and CDR2 YFSETQ. Trimming at V came to 6 bases and at J to 16 bases, leaving 9 bases not matched to a gene. This CDR3 comprises 13 residues. For the CDR3, the DNA is TGCGCCAGCACTCGGACTAGCGGGAGCGCAGAGTTTTTT. As protein: CASTRTSGSAEFF.

The CDR3 region is CASSHLNTGELFF. CDR3 sequence (DNA): TGTGCCAGCAGCCACTTGAACACCGGGGAGCTGTTTTTT. The chain uses TRBV14 and TRBJ2-2, with D unresolved. Deletions cut 3 bases from V and 1 base from J, with 3 bases between. This CDR3 has 13 amino acids. Germline CDR1 and CDR2: SGHDN and FVKESK.

The chain combines TRBV4-1 with TRBJ2-7, with D unclear. The V end was cut by 3 bases, the J end by 2 bases, with 14 bases between. CDR3 length: 15 residues. Germline V lookup: CDR1 MGHRA, CDR2 YSYEKL. Here the CDR3 reads CASSHDTQIPYEQYF. CDR3 nucleotide sequence: TGCGCCAGCAGCCACGACACCCAAATACCCTACGAGCAGTACTTC.

V and J are TRBV29-1 and TRBJ2-3; 7 positions match TRBD2. The V gene end was trimmed by 2 bases and the J gene end by 5 bases; junction bases not matched to a gene: 7. The germline CDR1 and CDR2 sequences are SQVTM and ANQGSEA. The length of the CDR3 is 14 residues. The chain's CDR3 is CSVEWRELVDTQYF. CDR3 nucleotides: TGCAGCGTTGAATGGCGGGAGTTGGTAGATACGCAGTATTTT.

The V and J genes are TRBV5-6 and TRBJ2-7; D call uncertain. CDR3 length equals 15 residues. V was shortened by 1 base and J by 3 bases, with 14 bases between the two germline ends. CDR1 SGHDT and CDR2 YYEEEE come from the germline V gene. CDR3 region: CASSLPRKNIYEQYF. In nucleotides, the CDR3 is TGTGCCAGCAGCTTGCCGCGGAAAAATATCTACGAGCAGTACTTC.

The chain links TRBV10-3 to TRBJ2-3, with D unresolved. V gave up 4 bases and J gave up 2 bases, with 7 bases separating them. The CDR3 is 13 amino acids. CDR1 is ENHRY, CDR2 SYGVKD, per germline. The CDR3 region is CAISGAYTDTQYF. CDR3 DNA: TGTGCCATCAGTGGGGCCTACACAGATACGCAGTATTTT.

This clone was found once. The CDR3 reads CASSTTSPSTDTQYF. The CDR3 DNA is TGCGCCAGCAGCACTACTAGTCCCAGCACAGATACGCAGTATTTT. This sequence joins TRBV5-1 and TRBJ2-3; perhaps TRBD2 as D (5 bases). This CDR3 spans 15 amino acids. V was cut by 4 bases and J by 0 bases, with 12 bases left in between. In germline, CDR1 is SGHRS, CDR2 YFSETQ.

The chain is built from TRBV27 and TRBJ2-7; D uncertain. Trimming took 3 bases from V and 0 from J, leaving 9 bases between them. This CDR3 region has 14 residues. The germline V gene has CDR1 MNHEY and CDR2 SMNVEV (reference sequence). The DNA for the CDR3 is TGTGCCAGCAGTTTTCAGGCCGCCTCCTACGAGCAGTACTTC. Its protein product is CASSFQAASYEQYF.

The chain recombines TRBV28 with TRBJ2-1; maybe TRBD2 (6 bases). Germline CDR1 is MDHEN and CDR2 is SYDVKM. This CDR3 spans 14 amino acids. V gave up 6 bases and J gave up 7 bases, with 16 bases separating them. In DNA form, the CDR3 reads TGTGCCAGCAGGTCGACTAGTCCCGCTAATGAGCAGTTCTTC. Translated, it gives CASRSTSPANEQFF.

This clone was detected only once. V and J are TRBV18 and TRBJ2-2; the D is unclear. The germline V gene encodes CDR1 KGHSH and CDR2 LQKENI. This CDR3 is 16 amino acids long. The V end lost 1 base, the J end lost 3 bases, and 12 bases lay between the germline ends. The CDR3 DNA reads as TGTGCCAGCTCACCACGCTCCGCGACTGACACCGGGGAGCTGTTTTTT. This encodes CASSPRSATDTGELFF.

J is TRBJ1-1 and V is TRBV9, with a weak D call TRBD1 (5 bases). The CDR3 is 15 residues long. CDR1 SGDLS and CDR2 YYNGEE come from the germline V gene. Trimming left V 4 bases short and J 3 bases short, with 16 bases between. This CDR3 is CASSPRGGYDTEAFF. For the CDR3, the DNA is TGTGCCAGCAGCCCACGTGGGGGGTACGACACTGAAGCTTTCTTT. Full variable domain (rest looked up from reference TRBV9 and TRBJ1-1): DSGVTQTPKHLITATGQRVTLRCSPRSGDLSVYWYQQSLDQGLQFLIQYYNGEERAKGNILERFSAQQFPDLHSELNLSSLELGDSALYFCASSPRGGYDTEAFFGQGTRLTVV.

This clone was seen just once. The rearrangement joins TRBV5-1 to TRBJ2-7; D is perhaps TRBD2 (6 bases). This CDR3 is 17 amino acids long. The V gene lost 4 bases and the J gene lost 0 bases, with 20 bases spanning the gap. Germline V gene lookup returns CDR1 SGHRS and CDR2 YFSETQ. For the CDR3, the DNA is TGCGCCAGCAGCCTGTCACCAAGCGGGCCGAACTCCTACGAGCAGTACTTC. Translation gives CASSLSPSGPNSYEQYF.

In its sample, this clone was seen a few times. The V gene is TRBV4-2, the J gene TRBJ1-6; tentatively, D is TRBD1 (5 bases). Germline CDR1 LGHNA, CDR2 YNFKEQ. CDR3 length: 16 residues. With 0 bases removed from V and 7 bases from J, the gap between germline ends came to 13 bases. CDR3 in DNA: TGTGCCAGCAGCCAAGATCTAGGACAACTAAATTCACCCCTCCACTTT. It is translated as CASSQDLGQLNSPLHF.

This clone appeared once. The CDR3 nucleotides read TGTGCCAGCAGTGACTCGGACGGACAGGGCACTGAAGCTTTCTTT. Its protein product is CASSDSDGQGTEAFF. The rearrangement joins TRBV6-1 to TRBJ1-1; 8 nucleotides line up with TRBD1. Losses at the gene ends were 3 bases for V and 4 bases for J; bases not matched to a gene: 7. Germline-derived CDR1 and CDR2 are MNHNS and SASEGT. The CDR3 consists of 15 residues.

J is TRBJ2-1 and V is TRBV18, with a weak D call TRBD2 (6 bases). Germline loops: CDR1 KGHSH, CDR2 LQKENI. This CDR3 has 17 residues. The V end was cut by 2 bases, the J end by 6 bases, with 20 bases between. The DNA of the CDR3 is TGTGCCAGCTCACCATGGGACTCCAGAGTGGAAAGCAATGAGCAGTTCTTC. This encodes CASSPWDSRVESNEQFF.

V gene TRBV30 combines with J gene TRBJ1-4; no clear D gene. The V end lost 6 bases, the J end lost 7 bases, and 12 bases lay between the germline ends. Looked up from germline, CDR1 is GTSNPN and CDR2 is SVGIG (reference sequence). The CDR3 loop spans 12 amino acids. Written as DNA, the CDR3 is TGTGCCTGTCGGGAGGAAGGTGAAAAACTGTTTTTT. It codes for CACREEGEKLFF.

Concerning this clone itself: Other DNA variants within this sample encode the same CDR3. The chain carries TRBV6-5 and TRBJ2-7; maybe TRBD2 (6 bases). Trimming took 0 bases from V and 2 from J, leaving 11 bases between them. The CDR3 has 15 amino acids. The germline CDR1 and CDR2 sequences are MNHEY and SVGAGI. As DNA, the CDR3 is TGTGCCAGCAGTTACTCGACATCGGGGGCCTACGAGCAGTACTTC. It specifies CASSYSTSGAYEQYF.